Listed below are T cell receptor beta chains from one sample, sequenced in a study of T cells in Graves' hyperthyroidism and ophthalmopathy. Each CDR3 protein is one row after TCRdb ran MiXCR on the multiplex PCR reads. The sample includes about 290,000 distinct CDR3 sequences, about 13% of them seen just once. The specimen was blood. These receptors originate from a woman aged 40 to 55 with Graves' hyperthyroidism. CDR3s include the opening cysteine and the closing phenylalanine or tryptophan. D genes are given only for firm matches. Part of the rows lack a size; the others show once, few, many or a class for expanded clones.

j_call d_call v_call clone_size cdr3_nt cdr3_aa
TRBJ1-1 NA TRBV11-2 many TGTGCCAGCAGCCTAAAGACGGGGACTGAAGCTTTCTTT CASSLKTGTEAFF
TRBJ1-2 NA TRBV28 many TGTGCCAGCAGTTTGGCGAACAGTCTATATGGCTACACCTTC CASSLANSLYGYTF
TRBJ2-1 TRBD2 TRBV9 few TGTGCCAGCAGCGCTAGCGGGAAATTGTGGGACAATGAGCAGTTCTTC CASSASGKLWDNEQFF
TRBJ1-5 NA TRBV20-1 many TGCAGTGCCGCACGTACAGGGACGAGCAATCAGCCCCAGCATTTT CSAARTGTSNQPQHF
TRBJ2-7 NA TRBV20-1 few TGCAGTGCTAGAGATGGCTCTCAGGGGGAGCAGTACTTC CSARDGSQGEQYF
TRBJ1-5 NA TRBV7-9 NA TGTGCCAGCAGCTGGGAGCTGGGCTTCGGTCAGCCCCAGCATTTT CASSWELGFGQPQHF
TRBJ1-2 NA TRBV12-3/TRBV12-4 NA TGTGCCAGCAGTTTAGCGCTACAGAACTATGGCTACACCTTC CASSLALQNYGYTF
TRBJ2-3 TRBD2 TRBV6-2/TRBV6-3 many TGTGCCAGCACCCTGGGACTAGCGGACACAGATACGCAGTATTTT CASTLGLADTDTQYF
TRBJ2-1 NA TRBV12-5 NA TGTGCTAGTGGTTTCTTTGGGGGGCCCGAGCAGTTCTTC CASGFFGGPEQFF
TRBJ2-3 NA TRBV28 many TGTGCCAGCAGCTACGCCGACTACACAGATACGCAGTATTTT CASSYADYTDTQYF
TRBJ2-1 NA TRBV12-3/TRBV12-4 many TGTGCCAGCAGTTGGTCCAACAATGAGCAGTTCTTC CASSWSNNEQFF
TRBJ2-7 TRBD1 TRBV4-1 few TGCGCCAGCAGCCATACGAATAGGGGGCGCGTCTCCTACGAGCAGTACTTC CASSHTNRGRVSYEQYF
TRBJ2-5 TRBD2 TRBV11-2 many TGTGCCAGCAGCCCCCTCCGGGGAGGGGAGACCCAGTACTTC CASSPLRGGETQYF
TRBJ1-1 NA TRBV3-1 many TGTGCCAGCAGCCATCAGGGGCGGAACACTGAAGCTTTCTTT CASSHQGRNTEAFF